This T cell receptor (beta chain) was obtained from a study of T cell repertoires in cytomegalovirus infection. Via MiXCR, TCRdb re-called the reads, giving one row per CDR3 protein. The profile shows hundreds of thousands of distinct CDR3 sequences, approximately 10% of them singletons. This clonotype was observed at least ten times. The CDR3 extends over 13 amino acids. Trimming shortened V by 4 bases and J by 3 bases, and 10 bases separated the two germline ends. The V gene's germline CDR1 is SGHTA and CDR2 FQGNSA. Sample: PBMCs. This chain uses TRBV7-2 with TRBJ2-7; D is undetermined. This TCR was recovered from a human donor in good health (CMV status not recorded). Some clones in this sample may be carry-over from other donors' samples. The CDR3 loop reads CASSSRHYYEQYF. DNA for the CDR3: TGTGCCAGCAGCTCTAGACACTACTACGAGCAGTACTTC.